Below, 25 T cell receptor beta chains from the same sample are listed, as sequenced in a study of shared clonotypes between healthy human individuals. Using immunoSEQ multiplex PCR, the repertoire was profiled, and TCRdb retains in-frame clones only, with some absent. The sample holds roughly 1,800,000 clones, about 95% seen once. CD45RO-negative CD8 cells positively selected for CCR7 made up the naive population, which excluded terminally differentiated effector memory CD45RA+ cells. Sample: naive CD8+ T cells sorted from blood. These receptors all come from a man younger than 35 in good health.

Details on this clone: Additional DNA sequences in this sample encode the identical CDR3. This chain connects TRBV4-3 to TRBJ2-3; TRBD2 aligns across 11 bases. Per germline, CDR1 LGHNA and CDR2 YSLEER. This CDR3 spans 16 amino acids. Losses at the gene ends were 0 bases for V and 3 bases for J; bases not matched to a gene: 2. DNA for the CDR3: TGCGCCAGCAGCCAAGATCGACTAGCGGGGACAGATACGCAGTATTTT. It encodes CASSQDRLAGTDTQYF.

This clone was observed a handful of times. The gene calls are TRBV27 and TRBJ2-3, with no clear D. With 4 bases removed from V and 6 bases from J, the gap between germline ends came to 8 bases. The CDR3 has 12 amino acids. The V gene's germline CDR1 is MNHEY and CDR2 SMNVEV (reference sequence). CDR3 residues: CASSWVGDTQYF. CDR3 sequence (DNA): TGTGCCAGCAGTTGGGTTGGCGATACGCAGTATTTT.

The rearrangement joins TRBV15 to TRBJ2-5, with TRBD2 matching 11 bases. V lost 6 bases and J lost 2; bases outside the gene matches: 2. The CDR3 runs 14 residues. Germline CDR1 reads LNHNV; CDR2 reads YYDKDF (reference sequence). CDR3 bases: TGTGCCACCAGGCTAGCGGGAGGTCAAGAGACCCAGTACTTC. Translated, it gives CATRLAGGQETQYF. Drawing the rest from reference TRBV15 and TRBJ2-5, the complete variable domain is DAMVIQNPRYQVTQFGKPVTLSCSQTLNHNVMYWYQQKSSQAPKLLFHYYDKDFNNEADTPDNFQSRRPNTSFCFLDIRSPGLGDTAMYLCATRLAGGQETQYFGPGTRLLVL.

This clone is a singleton in its sample. The gene calls are TRBV7-3 and TRBJ1-2; 8 nucleotides match TRBD1. Germline loops: CDR1 SGHTA, CDR2 FQGTGA. Losses at the gene ends were 5 bases for V and 6 bases for J; bases not matched to a gene: 14. This CDR3 region has 16 residues. DNA for the CDR3: TGTGCCAGCAGCCCCCCCCCGGGCAGGGGGCTTAATGGCTACACCTTC. Amino acid sequence: CASSPPPGRGLNGYTF.

Notes on this clone: Other nucleotide sequences in the sample specify the same CDR3. The chain links TRBV19 to TRBJ2-7; the D is unclear. Between the trimmed V and J ends, which lost 3 bases and 0 bases, there was a span of 9 bases. The CDR3 length is 14 residues. Germline CDR1 is LNHDA and CDR2 is SQIVND (reference sequence). CDR3 protein: CASSIRTDSYEQYF. The CDR3 coding sequence is TGTGCCAGTAGTATCCGGACGGACTCCTACGAGCAGTACTTC.

The rearrangement joins TRBV30 to TRBJ1-1, with 8 bases that match TRBD1. CDR1 and CDR2 (germline): GTSNPN, SVGIG (reference sequence). The J segment lost 4 bases and the V segment lost 2 bases, leaving 6 bases of the junction unmatched. CDR3 length: 14 amino acids. The CDR3 DNA sequence: TGTGCCTGGAGTTTGGACAGGGCGGGCACTGAAGCTTTCTTT. Amino acids: CAWSLDRAGTEAFF.

V and J are TRBV30 and TRBJ1-6; no definite D call. The CDR3 is 14 residues long. Germline CDR1 reads GTSNPN; CDR2 reads SVGIG (reference sequence). The V end was cut by 7 bases, the J end by 1 base, with 11 bases between. The DNA for the CDR3 is TGTGCCTACTGGTCTTCGTCCTATAATTCACCCCTCCACTTT. Its translation: CAYWSSSYNSPLHF.

V gene TRBV27 combines with J gene TRBJ2-7; no definite D call. This CDR3 has 15 residues. Germline CDR1 reads MNHEY; CDR2 reads SMNVEV (reference sequence). V was cut by 4 bases and J by 2 bases, with 15 bases left in between. For the CDR3, the DNA is TGTGCCAGCAGTTCTAGAGCTGAGGCAACCTACGAGCAGTACTTC. Its protein is CASSSRAEATYEQYF.

The CDR3 here is CASSSGQDREGWETQYF. For the CDR3, the DNA is TGTGCCAGCAGTTCAGGGCAGGACAGGGAGGGATGGGAGACCCAGTACTTC. This chain links TRBV28 with TRBJ2-5, with D possibly matching TRBD1 (8 bases). From germline, CDR1 is MDHEN and CDR2 SYDVKM. V shed 4 bases and J shed 5 bases, with 23 bases lying between them. This CDR3 contains 17 residues.

The chain recombines TRBV4-3 with TRBJ2-7, with D perhaps matching TRBD2 (5 bases). The CDR3 consists of 15 residues. Germline values: CDR1 LGHNA, CDR2 YSLEER. V lost 1 base and J 4 bases, leaving 14 bases between the germline ends. CDR3 sequence reads: CASSQARGYFYEQYF. For the CDR3, the DNA is TGCGCCAGCAGCCAAGCCCGGGGATACTTTTACGAGCAGTACTTC.

Details on this clone: Other DNA sequences in the sample encode the same CDR3. The chain links TRBV10-2 to TRBJ2-3; the match to TRBD2 covers 7 bases. Germline values: CDR1 WSHSY, CDR2 SAAADI. The CDR3 extends over 16 amino acids. Trimming cost V 0 bases and J 4 bases; bases outside gene matches: 7. CDR3 bases: TGCGCCAGCAGTGAGTCTTGGGGGGGAGAGGCAGATACGCAGTATTTT. Its translation: CASSESWGGEADTQYF.

A remark on this clone: This specimen includes other DNA sequences encoding the same CDR3. The chain uses TRBV9 and TRBJ2-2; D gene uncertain. The CDR3 runs to 11 residues. The V end lost 3 bases, the J end lost 8 bases, and 5 bases lay between the germline ends. Germline loops: CDR1 SGDLS, CDR2 YYNGEE. CDR3: CASSGEGELFF. The CDR3 DNA sequence: TGTGCCAGCAGCGGGGAAGGGGAGCTGTTTTTT.

This clone was seen a handful of times. This chain connects TRBV6-5 to TRBJ1-4; no clear D. V gave up 8 bases and J gave up 8 bases, with 12 bases separating them. The CDR3 loop spans 12 amino acids. Per germline, CDR1 MNHEY and CDR2 SVGAGI. The CDR3 region has the DNA TGTGCCAGCGCTGATGGAGGGGAAAAACTGTTTTTT. Its translation: CASADGGEKLFF.

Of note for this clone: The same CDR3 also results from other DNA sequences found in this sample. V and J are TRBV6-5 and TRBJ2-2, with D uncertain. The V gene lost 5 bases and the J gene lost 4 bases, with 2 bases spanning the gap. This CDR3 region has 11 residues. Germline assignment: CDR1 MNHEY and CDR2 SVGAGI. Here the CDR3 reads CASSGTGELFF. DNA of the CDR3: TGTGCCAGCAGTGGCACCGGGGAGCTGTTTTTT.

This clone was seen once. The V gene is TRBV5-4, the J gene TRBJ2-1; 12 nucleotides align to TRBD2. The CDR3 runs 16 residues. Germline-derived CDR1 and CDR2 are SGHNT and YYREEE (reference sequence). V lost 2 bases to trimming and J lost 9 bases; unmatched junction nucleotides: 9. This chain's CDR3 is CASSFASGGALGEQFF. The CDR3 bases are TGTGCCAGCAGCTTTGCTAGCGGGGGGGCCCTCGGTGAGCAGTTCTTC.

The CDR3 nucleotides are TGCGCCAGCAGCCAAGAGAGGCTACTCTACGAGCAGTACTTC. It translates to CASSQERLLYEQYF. The chain employs TRBV4-1 and TRBJ2-7, with D unresolved. Per the germline V gene, CDR1 is MGHRA and CDR2 is YSYEKL. The V and J ends lost 0 bases and 3 bases respectively, with 9 bases between them. This CDR3 has 14 amino acids.

This chain joins TRBV7-9 and TRBJ1-1; D ambiguous. The CDR3 has 10 residues. Germline values: CDR1 SEHNR, CDR2 FQNEAQ (reference sequence). The V gene lost 10 bases and the J gene lost 7 bases, with 10 bases spanning the gap. This chain's CDR3 is CATTPFEAFF. The CDR3, as DNA: TGTGCCACCACACCGTTTGAAGCTTTCTTT.

The V gene is TRBV27, the J gene TRBJ2-3; D not certain. This CDR3 is built from 12 residues. Germline V gene data show CDR1 as MNHEY and CDR2 as SMNVEV (reference sequence). With 6 bases removed from V and 5 bases from J, the gap between germline ends came to 9 bases. The CDR3 bases are TGTGCCAGCAGCGGGTTTGGAGATACGCAGTATTTT. Translated: CASSGFGDTQYF.

This rearrangement joins TRBV6-6 to TRBJ2-3; 9 bases are a match to TRBD2. Looked up from germline, CDR1 is MNHNY and CDR2 is SVGAGI (reference sequence). After removal of 2 bases from V and 6 bases from J, the junction contained 9 bases not matched to a gene. The CDR3 loop spans 16 amino acids. CDR3 DNA sequence: TGTGCCAGCAGTTACATTTTCGCGGGGGGGACGGATACGCAGTATTTT. It translates to CASSYIFAGGTDTQYF.

The CDR3 region is CATEVPGTGDKYQETQYF. The DNA for the CDR3 is TGTGCCACCGAGGTTCCCGGGACAGGGGACAAGTACCAAGAGACCCAGTACTTC. The chain combines TRBV7-9 with TRBJ2-5; 10 bases align to TRBD1. The germline gives CDR1 SEHNR, CDR2 FQNEAQ (reference sequence). The junction had 17 bases not matched to a gene; V was cut back by 10 bases and J by 0 bases. This CDR3 has 18 amino acids. The complete variable domain, with remaining parts taken from reference TRBV7-9 and TRBJ2-5, reads DTGVSQNPRHKITKRGQNVTFRCDPISEHNRLYWYRQTLGQGPEFLTYFQNEAQLEKSRLLSDRFSAERPKGSFSTLEIQRTEQGDSAMYLCATEVPGTGDKYQETQYFGPGTRLLVL.

A remark on this clone: One base away lies a much larger clone, so this may be a sequencing read error. This chain uses TRBV6-5 with TRBJ2-5, with 10 positions matching TRBD1. The J call is doubtful: the DNA matches TRBJ2-7 better. The CDR3 loop spans 14 amino acids. Looked up from germline, CDR1 is MNHEY and CDR2 is SVGAGI. In DNA, the CDR3 is TGTGCCAGCAGTTATGGGACAGGGGCCTACGAGCAGTACTTC. Protein sequence: CASSYGTGAYEQYF.

V is TRBV7-9 and J is TRBJ1-1; the D gene is possibly TRBD1 (6 bases). V gave up 0 bases and J gave up 3 bases, with 11 bases separating them. This CDR3 spans 15 amino acids. In germline, CDR1 is SEHNR, CDR2 FQNEAQ (reference sequence). CDR3 nucleotide sequence: TGTGCCAGCAGCTTAGCCTCAGGGGTTTACACTGAAGCTTTCTTT. Its translation: CASSLASGVYTEAFF.

J is TRBJ1-6 and V is TRBV6-1; D may be TRBD1 (5 bases). CDR3 size: 13 residues. The V gene's germline CDR1 is MNHNS and CDR2 SASEGT. Trimming cost V 4 bases and J 8 bases, with 9 bases left between them. Written as DNA, the CDR3 is TGTGCCAGCAGTGGGGGGTCACATTCACCCCTCCACTTT. Amino acids: CASSGGSHSPLHF.

This sequence joins TRBV5-4 and TRBJ2-1, with TRBD2 as a possible D gene (5 bases). Trimming took 1 base from V and 7 from J, leaving 12 bases between them. Germline V CDR1 and CDR2: SGHNT, YYREEE (reference sequence). The CDR3 contains 14 residues. The CDR3, as DNA: TGTGCCAGCAGCTTGCAGGACTCCTCTAATGAGCAGTTCTTC. Amino acids: CASSLQDSSNEQFF.

This chain links TRBV9 with TRBJ1-1; D is ambiguous. Germline assignment: CDR1 SGDLS and CDR2 YYNGEE. This CDR3 has 14 amino acids. V was pared by 0 bases and J by 1 base, with 7 bases between. CDR3: CASSVELTNTEAFF. Written as DNA, the CDR3 is TGTGCCAGCAGCGTAGAGCTTACGAACACTGAAGCTTTCTTT.